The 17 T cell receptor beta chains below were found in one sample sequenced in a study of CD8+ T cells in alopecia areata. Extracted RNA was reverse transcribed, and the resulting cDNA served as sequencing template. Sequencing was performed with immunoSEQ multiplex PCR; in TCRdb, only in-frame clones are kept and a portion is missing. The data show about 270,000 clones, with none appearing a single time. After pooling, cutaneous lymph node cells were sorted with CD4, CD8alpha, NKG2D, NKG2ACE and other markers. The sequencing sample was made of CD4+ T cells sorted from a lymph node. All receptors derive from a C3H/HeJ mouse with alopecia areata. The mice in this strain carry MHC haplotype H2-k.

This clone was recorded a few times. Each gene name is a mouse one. This chain's CDR3 is CASSQEGTKFQDTQYF. The sequenced CDR3 bases are TGTGCCAGCAGCCAAGAGGGGACAAAATTCCAAGAC. This chain links TRBV5 with TRBJ2-5; D possibly corresponds to TRBD1 (6 bases). The read terminates 4 residues before the CDR3 end, so the remaining end is supplied by the germline J gene. CDR3 length: 16 residues. Trimming stripped 0 bases from V and 2 bases from J, with 12 bases between. Germline V lookup: CDR1 LGHNA, CDR2 YNLKQL (reference sequence).

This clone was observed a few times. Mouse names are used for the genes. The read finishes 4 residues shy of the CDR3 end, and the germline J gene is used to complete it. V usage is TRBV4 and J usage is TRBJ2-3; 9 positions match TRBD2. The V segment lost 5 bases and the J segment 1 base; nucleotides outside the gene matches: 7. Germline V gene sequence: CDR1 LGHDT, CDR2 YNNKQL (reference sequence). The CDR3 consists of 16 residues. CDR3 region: CASSHVGGLGAETLYF. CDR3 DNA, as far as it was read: TGTGCCAGCAGCCACGTGGGGGGGCTGGGTGCAGAA.

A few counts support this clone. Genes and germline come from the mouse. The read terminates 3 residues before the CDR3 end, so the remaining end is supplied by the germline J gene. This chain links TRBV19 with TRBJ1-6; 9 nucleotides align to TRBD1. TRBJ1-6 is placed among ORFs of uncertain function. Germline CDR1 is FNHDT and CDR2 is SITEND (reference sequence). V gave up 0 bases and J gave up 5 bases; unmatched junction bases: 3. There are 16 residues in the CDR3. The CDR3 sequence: CASSIGGTGNNSPLYF. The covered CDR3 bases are TGTGCCAGCAGTATAGGAGGGACAGGGAATAATTCGCCC.

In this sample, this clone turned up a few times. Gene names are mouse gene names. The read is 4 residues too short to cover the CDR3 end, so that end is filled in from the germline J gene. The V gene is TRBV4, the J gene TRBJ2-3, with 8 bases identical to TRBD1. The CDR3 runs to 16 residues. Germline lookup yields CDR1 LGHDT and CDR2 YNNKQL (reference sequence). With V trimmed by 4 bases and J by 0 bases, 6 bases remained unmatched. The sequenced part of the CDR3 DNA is TGTGCCAGCAGCTTTTACAGGGGGACTAGTGCAGAA. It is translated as CASSFYRGTSAE. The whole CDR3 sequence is CASSFYRGTSAETLYF. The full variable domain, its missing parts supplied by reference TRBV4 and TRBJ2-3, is ETAVFQTPNYHVTQVGNEVSFNCKQTLGHDTMYWYKQDSKKLLKIMFSYNNKQLIVNETVPRRFSPQSSDKAHLNLRIKSVEPEDSAVYLCASSFYRGTSAETLYFGSGTRLTVL.

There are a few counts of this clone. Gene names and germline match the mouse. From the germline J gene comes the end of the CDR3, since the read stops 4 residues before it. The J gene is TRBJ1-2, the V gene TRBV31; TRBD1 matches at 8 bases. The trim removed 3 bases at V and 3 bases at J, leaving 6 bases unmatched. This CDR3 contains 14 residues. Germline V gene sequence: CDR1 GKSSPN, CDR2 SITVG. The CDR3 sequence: CAWSSTGDHSDYTF. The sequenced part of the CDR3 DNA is TGTGCCTGGAGCTCGACAGGGGACCACTCC.

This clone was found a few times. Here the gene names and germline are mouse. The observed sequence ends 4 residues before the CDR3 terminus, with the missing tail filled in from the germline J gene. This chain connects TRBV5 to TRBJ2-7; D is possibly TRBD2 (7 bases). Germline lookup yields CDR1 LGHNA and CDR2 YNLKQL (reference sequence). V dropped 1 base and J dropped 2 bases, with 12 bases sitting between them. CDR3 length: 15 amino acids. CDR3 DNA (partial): TGTGCCAGCAGCCAAGTCTGGGGGCCAACCTAT. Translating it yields CASSQVWGPTY. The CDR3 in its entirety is CASSQVWGPTYEQYF.

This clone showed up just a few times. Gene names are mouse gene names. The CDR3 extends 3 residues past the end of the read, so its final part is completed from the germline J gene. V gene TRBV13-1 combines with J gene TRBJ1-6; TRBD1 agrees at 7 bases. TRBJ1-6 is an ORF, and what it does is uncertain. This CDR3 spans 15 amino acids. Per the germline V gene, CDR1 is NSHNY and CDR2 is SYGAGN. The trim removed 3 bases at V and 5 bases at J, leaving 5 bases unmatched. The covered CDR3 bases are TGTGCCAGCAGTGGCAGGGGGAAGGATAATTCGCCC. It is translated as CASSGRGKDNSP. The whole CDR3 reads CASSGRGKDNSPLYF.

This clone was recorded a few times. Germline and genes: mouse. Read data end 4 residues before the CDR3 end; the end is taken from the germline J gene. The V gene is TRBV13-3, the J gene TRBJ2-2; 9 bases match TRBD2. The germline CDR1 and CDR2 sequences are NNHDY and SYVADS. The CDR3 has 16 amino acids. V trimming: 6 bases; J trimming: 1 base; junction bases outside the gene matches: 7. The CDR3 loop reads CASTPGTGKNTGQLYF. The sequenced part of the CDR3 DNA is TGTGCCAGCACCCCCGGGACTGGGAAAAACACCGGG. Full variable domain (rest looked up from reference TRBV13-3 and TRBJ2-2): EAAVTQSPRSKVAVTGGKVTLSCHQTNNHDYMYWYRQDTGHGLRLIHYSYVADSTEKGDIPDGYKASRPSQENFSLILELASLSQTAVYFCASTPGTGKNTGQLYFGEGSKLTVL.

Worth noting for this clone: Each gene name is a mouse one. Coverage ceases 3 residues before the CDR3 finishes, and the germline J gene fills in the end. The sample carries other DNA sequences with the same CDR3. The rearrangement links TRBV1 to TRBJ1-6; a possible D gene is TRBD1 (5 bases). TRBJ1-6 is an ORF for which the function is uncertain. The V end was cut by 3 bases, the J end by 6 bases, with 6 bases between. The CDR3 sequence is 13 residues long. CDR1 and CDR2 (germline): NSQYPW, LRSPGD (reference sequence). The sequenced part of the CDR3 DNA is TGCACCTGCAGTGCTGGGGGTAATTCGCCC. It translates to CTCSAGGNSP. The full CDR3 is CTCSAGGNSPLYF.

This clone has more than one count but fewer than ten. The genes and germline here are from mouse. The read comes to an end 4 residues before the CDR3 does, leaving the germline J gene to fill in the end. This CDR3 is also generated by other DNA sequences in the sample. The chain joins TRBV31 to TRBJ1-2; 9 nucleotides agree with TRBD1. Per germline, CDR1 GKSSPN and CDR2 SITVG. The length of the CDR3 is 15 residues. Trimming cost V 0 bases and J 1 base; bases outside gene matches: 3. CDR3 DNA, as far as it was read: TGTGCCTGGAGTCTACCGGGACAGGGAAACTCC. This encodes CAWSLPGQGNS. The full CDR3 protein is CAWSLPGQGNSDYTF.

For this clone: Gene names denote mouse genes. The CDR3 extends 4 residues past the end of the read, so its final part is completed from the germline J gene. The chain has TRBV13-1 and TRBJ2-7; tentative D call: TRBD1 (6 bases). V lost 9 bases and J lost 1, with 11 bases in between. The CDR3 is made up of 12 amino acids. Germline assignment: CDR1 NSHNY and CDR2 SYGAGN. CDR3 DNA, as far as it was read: TGTGCCACAGGGACAACTTCCTAT. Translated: CATGTTSY. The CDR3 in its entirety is CATGTTSYEQYF.

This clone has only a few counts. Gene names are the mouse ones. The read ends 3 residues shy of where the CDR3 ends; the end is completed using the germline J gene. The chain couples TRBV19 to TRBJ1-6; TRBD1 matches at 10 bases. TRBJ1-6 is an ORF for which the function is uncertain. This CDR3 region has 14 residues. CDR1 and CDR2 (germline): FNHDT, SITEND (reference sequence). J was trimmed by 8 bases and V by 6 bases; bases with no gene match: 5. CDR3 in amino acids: CASNDRGRDSPLYF. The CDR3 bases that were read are TGTGCCAGCAACGACAGGGGGCGGGATTCGCCC.

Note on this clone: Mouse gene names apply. CDR3 DNA, as far as it was read: TGTGCCAGCAGTGATGCCTGGGGGGACTATGCT. Translation gives CASSDAWGDYA. In full, the CDR3 reads CASSDAWGDYAEQFF. The chain links TRBV13-1 to TRBJ2-1, with 8 bases that match TRBD2. The observed sequence ends 4 residues before the CDR3 terminus, with the missing tail filled in from the germline J gene. The CDR3 is made up of 15 amino acids. With V trimmed by 0 bases and J by 2 bases, 1 base remained unmatched. Germline V gene data show CDR1 as NSHNY and CDR2 as SYGAGN.

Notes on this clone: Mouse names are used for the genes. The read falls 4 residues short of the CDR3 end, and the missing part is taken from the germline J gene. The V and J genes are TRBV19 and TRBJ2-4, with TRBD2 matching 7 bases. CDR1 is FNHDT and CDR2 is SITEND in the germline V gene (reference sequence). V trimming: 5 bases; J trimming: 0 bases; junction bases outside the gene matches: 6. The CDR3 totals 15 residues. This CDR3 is CASSPGLESQNTLYF. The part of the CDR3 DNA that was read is TGTGCCAGCAGCCCCGGACTGGAAAGTCAAAAC.

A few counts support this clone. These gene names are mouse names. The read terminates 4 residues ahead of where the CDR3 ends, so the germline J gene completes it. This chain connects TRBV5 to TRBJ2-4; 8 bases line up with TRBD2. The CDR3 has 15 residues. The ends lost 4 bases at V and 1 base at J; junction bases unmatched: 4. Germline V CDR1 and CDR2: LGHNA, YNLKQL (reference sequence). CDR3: CASSLTGGRQNTLYF. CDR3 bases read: TGTGCCAGCAGCCTTACTGGGGGACGTCAAAAC.

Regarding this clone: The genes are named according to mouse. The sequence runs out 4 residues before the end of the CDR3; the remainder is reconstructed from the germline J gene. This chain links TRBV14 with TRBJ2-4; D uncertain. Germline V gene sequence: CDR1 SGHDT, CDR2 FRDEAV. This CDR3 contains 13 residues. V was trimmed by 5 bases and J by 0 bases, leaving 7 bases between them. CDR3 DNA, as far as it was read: TGTGCCAGCAGCCCCAGTAGTCAAAAC. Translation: CASSPSSQN. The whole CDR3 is CASSPSSQNTLYF.

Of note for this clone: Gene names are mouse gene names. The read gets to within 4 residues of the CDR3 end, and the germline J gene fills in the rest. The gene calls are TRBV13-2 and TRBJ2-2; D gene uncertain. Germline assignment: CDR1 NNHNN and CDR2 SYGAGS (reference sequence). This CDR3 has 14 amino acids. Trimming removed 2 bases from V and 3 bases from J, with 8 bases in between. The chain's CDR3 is CASGEKGYTGQLYF. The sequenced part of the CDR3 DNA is TGTGCCAGCGGTGAAAAGGGTTACACCGGG.